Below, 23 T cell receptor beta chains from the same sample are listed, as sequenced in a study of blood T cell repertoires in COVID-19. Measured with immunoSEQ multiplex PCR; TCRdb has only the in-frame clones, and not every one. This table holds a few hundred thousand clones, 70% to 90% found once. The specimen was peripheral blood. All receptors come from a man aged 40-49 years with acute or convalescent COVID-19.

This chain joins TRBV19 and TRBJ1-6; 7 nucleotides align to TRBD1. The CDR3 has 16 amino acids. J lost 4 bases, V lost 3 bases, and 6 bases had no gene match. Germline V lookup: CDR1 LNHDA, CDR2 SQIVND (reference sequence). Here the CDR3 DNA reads TGTGCCAGTAGTATCCTTACGACAGGGTATAATTCACCCCTCCACTTT. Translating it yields CASSILTTGYNSPLHF.

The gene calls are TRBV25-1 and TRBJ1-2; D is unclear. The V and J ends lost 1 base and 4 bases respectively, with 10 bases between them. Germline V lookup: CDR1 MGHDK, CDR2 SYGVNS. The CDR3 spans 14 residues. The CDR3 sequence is CASSEFGEIYGYTF. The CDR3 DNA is TGTGCCAGCAGTGAATTTGGAGAAATCTATGGCTACACCTTC.

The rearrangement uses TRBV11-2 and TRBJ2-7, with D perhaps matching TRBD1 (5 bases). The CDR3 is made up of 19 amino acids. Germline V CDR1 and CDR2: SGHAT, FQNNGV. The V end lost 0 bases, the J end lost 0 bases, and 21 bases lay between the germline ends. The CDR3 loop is CASSLDLGQASLSSYEQYF. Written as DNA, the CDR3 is TGTGCCAGCAGCTTAGATTTGGGGCAGGCATCTCTGAGCTCCTACGAGCAGTACTTC.

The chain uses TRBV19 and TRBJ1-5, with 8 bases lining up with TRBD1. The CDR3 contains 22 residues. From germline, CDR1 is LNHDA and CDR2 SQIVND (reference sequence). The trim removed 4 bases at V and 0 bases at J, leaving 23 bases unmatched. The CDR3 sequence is CASSTLLPPRDRSPDSNQPQHF. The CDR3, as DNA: TGTGCCAGTAGTACCCTCCTCCCACCCCGGGACAGGAGCCCAGATAGCAATCAGCCCCAGCATTTT.

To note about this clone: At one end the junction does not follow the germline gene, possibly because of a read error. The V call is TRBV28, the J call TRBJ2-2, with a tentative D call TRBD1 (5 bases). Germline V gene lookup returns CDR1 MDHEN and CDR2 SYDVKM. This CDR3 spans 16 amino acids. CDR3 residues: CASSSDRYTNSGELFF. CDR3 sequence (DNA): TGTGCCAGCAGCTCAGACAGATATACGAACTCCGGGGAGCTGTTTTTT.

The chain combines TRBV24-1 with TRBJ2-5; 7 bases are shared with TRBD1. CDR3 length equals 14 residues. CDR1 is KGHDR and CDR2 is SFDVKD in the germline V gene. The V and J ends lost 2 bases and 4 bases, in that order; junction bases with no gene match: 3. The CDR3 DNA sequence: TGTGCCACCAGTGATTCGGGACAGTTAGAGACCCAGTACTTC. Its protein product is CATSDSGQLETQYF.

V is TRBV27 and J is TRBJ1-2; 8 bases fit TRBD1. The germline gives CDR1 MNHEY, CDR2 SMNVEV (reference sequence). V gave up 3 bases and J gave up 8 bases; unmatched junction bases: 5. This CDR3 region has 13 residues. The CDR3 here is CASSFSRGQGYTF. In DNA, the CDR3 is TGTGCCAGCAGTTTCTCCAGGGGGCAAGGCTACACCTTC.

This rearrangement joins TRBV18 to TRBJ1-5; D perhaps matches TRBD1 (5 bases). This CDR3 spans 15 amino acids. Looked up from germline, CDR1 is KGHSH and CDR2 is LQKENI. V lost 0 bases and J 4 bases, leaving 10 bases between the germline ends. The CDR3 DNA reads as TGTGCCAGCTCACCACCGGGAGGGGTTAATCAGCCCCAGCATTTT. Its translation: CASSPPGGVNQPQHF.

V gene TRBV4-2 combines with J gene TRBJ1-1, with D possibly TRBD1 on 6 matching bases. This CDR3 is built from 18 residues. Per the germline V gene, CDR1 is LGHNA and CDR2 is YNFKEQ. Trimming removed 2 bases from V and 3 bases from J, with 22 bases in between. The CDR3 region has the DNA TGTGCCAGCAGCCAATACACAGGGTCTTCTCAGTTTGACACTGAAGCTTTCTTT. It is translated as CASSQYTGSSQFDTEAFF.

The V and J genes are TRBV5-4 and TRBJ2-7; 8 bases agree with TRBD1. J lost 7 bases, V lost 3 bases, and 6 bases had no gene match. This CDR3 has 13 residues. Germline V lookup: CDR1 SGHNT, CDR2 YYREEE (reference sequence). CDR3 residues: CASSSDRVGEQYF. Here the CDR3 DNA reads TGTGCCAGCAGCTCGGACAGGGTTGGTGAGCAGTACTTC.

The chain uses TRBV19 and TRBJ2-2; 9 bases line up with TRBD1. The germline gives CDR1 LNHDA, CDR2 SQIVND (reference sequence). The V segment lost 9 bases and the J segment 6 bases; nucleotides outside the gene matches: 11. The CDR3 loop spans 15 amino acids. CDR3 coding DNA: TGTGCCAGCCGGGACAGGGATATTGGGGCCGGGGAGCTGTTTTTT. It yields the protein CASRDRDIGAGELFF.

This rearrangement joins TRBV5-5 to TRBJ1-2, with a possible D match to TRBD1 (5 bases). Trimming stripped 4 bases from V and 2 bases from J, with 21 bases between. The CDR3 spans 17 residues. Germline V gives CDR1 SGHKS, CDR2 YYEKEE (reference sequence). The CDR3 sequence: CASSREVLGQRNYGYTF. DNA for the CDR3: TGTGCCAGCAGCCGAGAGGTTCTCGGACAAAGAAACTATGGCTACACCTTC.

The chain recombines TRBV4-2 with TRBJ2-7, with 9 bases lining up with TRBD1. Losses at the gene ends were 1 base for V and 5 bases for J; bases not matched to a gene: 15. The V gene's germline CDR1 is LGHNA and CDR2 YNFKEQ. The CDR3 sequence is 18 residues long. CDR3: CASSQGPDQWDRVNEQYF. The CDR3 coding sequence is TGTGCCAGCAGCCAAGGACCAGATCAATGGGACAGGGTAAACGAGCAGTACTTC.

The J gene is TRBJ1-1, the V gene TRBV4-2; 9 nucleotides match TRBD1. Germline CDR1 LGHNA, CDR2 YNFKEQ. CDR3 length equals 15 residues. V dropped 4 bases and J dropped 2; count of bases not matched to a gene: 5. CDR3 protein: CASSPRTGVNTEAFF. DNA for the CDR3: TGTGCCAGCAGCCCTCGGACAGGGGTCAACACTGAAGCTTTCTTT.

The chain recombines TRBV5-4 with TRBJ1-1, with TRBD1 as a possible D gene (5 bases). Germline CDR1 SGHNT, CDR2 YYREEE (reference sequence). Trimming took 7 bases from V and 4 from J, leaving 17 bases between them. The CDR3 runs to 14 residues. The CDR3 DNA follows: TGTGCCAGCTGGGAGGGGTTTGGGGTCACTGAAGCTTTCTTT. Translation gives CASWEGFGVTEAFF.

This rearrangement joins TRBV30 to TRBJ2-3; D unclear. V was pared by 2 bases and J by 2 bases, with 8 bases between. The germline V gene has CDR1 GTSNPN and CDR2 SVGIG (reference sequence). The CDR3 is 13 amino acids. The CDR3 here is CAWSIIATDTQYF. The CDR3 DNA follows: TGTGCCTGGAGTATAATAGCCACAGATACGCAGTATTTT.

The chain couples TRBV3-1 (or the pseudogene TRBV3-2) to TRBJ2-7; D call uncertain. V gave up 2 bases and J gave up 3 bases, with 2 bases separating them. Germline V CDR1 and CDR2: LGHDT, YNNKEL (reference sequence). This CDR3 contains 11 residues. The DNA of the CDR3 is TGTGCCAGCAGCCAACTCTACGAGCAGTACTTC. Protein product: CASSQLYEQYF.

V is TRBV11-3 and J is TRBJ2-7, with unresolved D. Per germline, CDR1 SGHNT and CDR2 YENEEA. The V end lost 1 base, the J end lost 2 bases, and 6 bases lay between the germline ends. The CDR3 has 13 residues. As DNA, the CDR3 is TGTGCCAGCAGCTTAGGCAGTGCCTACGAGCAGTACTTC. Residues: CASSLGSAYEQYF.

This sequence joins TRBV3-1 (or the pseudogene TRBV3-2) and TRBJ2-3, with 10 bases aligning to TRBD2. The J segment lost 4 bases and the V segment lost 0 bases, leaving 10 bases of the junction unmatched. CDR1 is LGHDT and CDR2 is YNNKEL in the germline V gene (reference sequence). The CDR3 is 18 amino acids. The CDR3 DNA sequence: TGTGCCAGCAGCCAAGAGGCTAGCGGGAGAACGCGAGCAGATACGCAGTATTTT. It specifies CASSQEASGRTRADTQYF.

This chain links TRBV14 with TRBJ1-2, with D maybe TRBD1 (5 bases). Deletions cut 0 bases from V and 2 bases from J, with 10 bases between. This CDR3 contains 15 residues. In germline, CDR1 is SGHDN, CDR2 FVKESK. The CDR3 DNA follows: TGTGCCAGCAGCCAAGATTTGGGACTGAACTATGGCTACACCTTC. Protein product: CASSQDLGLNYGYTF. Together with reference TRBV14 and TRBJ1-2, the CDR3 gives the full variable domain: EAGVTQFPSHSVIEKGQTVTLRCDPISGHDNLYWYRRVMGKEIKFLLHFVKESKQDESGMPNNRFLAERTGGTYSTLKVQPAELEDSGVYFCASSQDLGLNYGYTFGSGTRLTVV.

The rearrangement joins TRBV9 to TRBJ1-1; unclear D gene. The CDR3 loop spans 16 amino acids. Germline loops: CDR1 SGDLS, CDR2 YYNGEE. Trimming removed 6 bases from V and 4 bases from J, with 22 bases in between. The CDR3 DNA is TGTGCCAGCACCGCCATAAAGGTAGCCCCGTCCACTGAAGCTTTCTTT. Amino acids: CASTAIKVAPSTEAFF.

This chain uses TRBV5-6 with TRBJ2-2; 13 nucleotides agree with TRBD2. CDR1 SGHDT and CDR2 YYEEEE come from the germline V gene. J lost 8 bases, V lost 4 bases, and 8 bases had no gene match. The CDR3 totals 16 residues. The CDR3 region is CASSTLTSGGTGELFF. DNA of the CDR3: TGTGCCAGCAGCACGCTGACTAGCGGGGGGACTGGGGAGCTGTTTTTT. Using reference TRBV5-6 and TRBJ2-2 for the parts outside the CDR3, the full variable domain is DAGVTQSPTHLIKTRGQQVTLRCSPKSGHDTVSWYQQALGQGPQFIFQYYEEEERQRGNFPDRFSGHQFPNYSSELNVNALLLGDSALYLCASSTLTSGGTGELFFGEGSRLTVL.

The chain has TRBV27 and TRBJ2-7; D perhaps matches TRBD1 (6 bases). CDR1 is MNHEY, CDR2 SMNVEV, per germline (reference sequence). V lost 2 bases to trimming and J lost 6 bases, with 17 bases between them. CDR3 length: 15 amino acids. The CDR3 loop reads CASSLIAQGSGEQYF. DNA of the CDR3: TGTGCCAGCAGTTTAATCGCGCAGGGGTCGGGCGAGCAGTACTTC.